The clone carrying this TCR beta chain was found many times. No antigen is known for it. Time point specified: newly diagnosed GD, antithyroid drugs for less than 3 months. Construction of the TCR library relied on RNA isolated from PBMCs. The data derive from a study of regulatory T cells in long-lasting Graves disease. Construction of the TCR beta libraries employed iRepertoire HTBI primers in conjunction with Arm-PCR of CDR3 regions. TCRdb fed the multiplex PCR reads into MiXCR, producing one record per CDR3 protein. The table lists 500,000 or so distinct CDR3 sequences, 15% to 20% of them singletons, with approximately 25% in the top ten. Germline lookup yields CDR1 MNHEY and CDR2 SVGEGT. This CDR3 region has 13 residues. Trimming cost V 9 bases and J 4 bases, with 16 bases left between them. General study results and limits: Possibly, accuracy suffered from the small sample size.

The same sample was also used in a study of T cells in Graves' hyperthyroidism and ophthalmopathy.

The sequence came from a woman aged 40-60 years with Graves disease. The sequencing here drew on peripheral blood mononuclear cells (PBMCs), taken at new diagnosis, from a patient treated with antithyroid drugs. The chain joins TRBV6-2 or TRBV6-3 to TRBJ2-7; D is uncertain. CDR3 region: CASGEVGHYEQYF. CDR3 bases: TGTGCCAGTGGGGAAGTTGGTCATTACGAGCAGTACTTC.